This T cell receptor (beta chain) was obtained from a study of shared clonotypes between healthy human individuals. Overall study findings and caveats: Across four donors, naive CD4 shared roughly 5%, naive CD8 approximately 3.5%, memory CD4 less than 2.5%, memory CD8 over 0.3%.

Germline assignment: CDR1 MNHEY and CDR2 SMNVEV (reference sequence). This CDR3 has 13 amino acids. The ends were cut back, 5 bases at V and 8 bases at J, with 13 bases in the middle. In regard to this clone: Its target is unknown.

Clones were read by immunoSEQ multiplex PCR, and TCRdb kept only the in-frame ones, dropping some. Of under 1,900,000 clones listed, approximately 98.5% are singletons. V and J are TRBV27 and TRBJ2-4; unclear D gene. The sequence was collected from a man aged 30 to 39 in good health. Input material: naive CD4+ T cells sorted from blood. Subset indicated: CD45RA+ positively selected. CDR3 in DNA: TGTGCCAGCAGTACCCCCCCTTTAGACATTCAGTACTTC. As protein: CASSTPPLDIQYF.